A single sample is the source of the 15 T cell receptor beta chains below, sequenced in a study of T cells after posttransplantation cyclophosphamide. Assay used: immunoSEQ multiplex PCR; TCRdb lists only in-frame clones, some missing. The sample consists of fewer than 25,000 clones, more than 75% of them appearing once. The sequenced material came from PBMCs. Receptors originate from a woman aged 60 to 75 with a blood cancer, CMV-positive, and with a related stem cell donor.

A single count supports this clone. The J gene is TRBJ1-2, the V gene TRBV19; D is unclear. V was trimmed by 6 bases and J by 6 bases, leaving 20 bases between them. The germline V gene has CDR1 LNHDA and CDR2 SQIVND (reference sequence). This CDR3 is 15 amino acids long. CDR3 DNA sequence: TGTGCCAGTAGAAAAGACGGACTTCCCTCTGATGGCTACACCTTC. It specifies CASRKDGLPSDGYTF.

Here the CDR3 DNA reads TGTGCCAGCAGTGAACCTAGGGGTAGCAATCAGCCCCAGCATTTT. Protein sequence: CASSEPRGSNQPQHF. V usage is TRBV6-1 and J usage is TRBJ1-5, with D possibly TRBD1 on 5 matching bases. V lost 2 bases to trimming and J lost 0 bases, with 8 bases between them. This CDR3 comprises 15 residues. Looked up from germline, CDR1 is MNHNS and CDR2 is SASEGT.

V gene TRBV5-8 combines with J gene TRBJ2-6, with D hard to call. The V end was cut by 1 base, the J end by 0 bases, with 5 bases between. Germline-derived CDR1 and CDR2 are SGHTS and YDEGEE. This CDR3 contains 15 residues. The CDR3, as DNA: TGTGCCAGCAGCTTGATCTCCTCTGGGGCCAACGTCCTGACTTTC. It translates to CASSLISSGANVLTF.

The chain employs TRBV18 and TRBJ2-7; no clear D. Per the germline V gene, CDR1 is KGHSH and CDR2 is LQKENI. The CDR3 is 13 residues long. Trimming stripped 6 bases from V and 7 bases from J, with 16 bases between. The CDR3 region has the DNA TGTGCCAGCTCGCAAAGCCCTACGAGGGAGCAGTACTTC. It codes for CASSQSPTREQYF.

This sequence joins TRBV27 and TRBJ2-7; 9 nucleotides agree with TRBD2. Germline CDR1 and CDR2: MNHEY and SMNVEV (reference sequence). CDR3 length: 19 residues. The J segment lost 5 bases and the V segment lost 2 bases, leaving 19 bases of the junction unmatched. CDR3 DNA: TGTGCCAGCAGTTTAAACCCCGTAGGACTAGCGACTAGTCCCCACGAGCAGTACTTC. Amino acids: CASSLNPVGLATSPHEQYF.

The rearrangement links TRBV19 to TRBJ1-1, with D tentatively TRBD1 (5 bases). The CDR3 loop spans 14 amino acids. The V end was cut by 7 bases, the J end by 4 bases, with 16 bases between. The germline V gene encodes CDR1 LNHDA and CDR2 SQIVND (reference sequence). Here the CDR3 reads CASTNQGGVTEAFF. The CDR3 bases are TGTGCCAGTACCAACCAGGGAGGCGTCACTGAAGCTTTCTTT.

The chain couples TRBV19 to TRBJ2-3, with 8 nucleotides matching TRBD1. The germline V gene encodes CDR1 LNHDA and CDR2 SQIVND (reference sequence). Losses at the gene ends were 3 bases for V and 6 bases for J; bases not matched to a gene: 8. CDR3 length equals 15 residues. The DNA for the CDR3 is TGTGCCAGTAGTATGGGCCAGGGGGCGTACGATACGCAGTATTTT. Protein sequence: CASSMGQGAYDTQYF.

The chain has TRBV5-1 and TRBJ2-2; the D gene is possibly TRBD1 (5 bases). There are 16 residues in the CDR3. Trimming removed 1 base from V and 1 base from J, with 11 bases in between. The germline V gene encodes CDR1 SGHRS and CDR2 YFSETQ. The CDR3 sequence is CASSLIVTGNTGELFF. In DNA form, the CDR3 reads TGCGCCAGCAGCTTGATAGTCACAGGGAACACCGGGGAGCTGTTTTTT.

The chain combines TRBV5-5 with TRBJ2-1, with D unresolved. Germline V lookup: CDR1 SGHKS, CDR2 YYEKEE (reference sequence). The CDR3 has 14 amino acids. Trimming stripped 2 bases from V and 0 bases from J, with 6 bases between. CDR3: CASSFLDSYNEQFF. The CDR3 DNA sequence: TGTGCCAGCAGCTTTTTAGACTCCTACAATGAGCAGTTCTTC. Using reference TRBV5-5 and TRBJ2-1 for the parts outside the CDR3, the full variable domain is DAGVTQSPTHLIKTRGQQVTLRCSPISGHKSVSWYQQVLGQGPQFIFQYYEKEERGRGNFPDRFSARQFPNYSSELNVNALLLGDSALYLCASSFLDSYNEQFFGPGTRLTVL.

This clone was observed a handful of times. The V call is TRBV10-2, the J call TRBJ2-7; the match to TRBD2 covers 13 bases. Trimming cost V 7 bases and J 5 bases; bases outside gene matches: 11. CDR3 length: 16 residues. Per germline, CDR1 WSHSY and CDR2 SAAADI. CDR3: CASNQRGTSGKNEQYF. The CDR3 DNA follows: TGCGCCAGCAACCAGAGAGGGACTAGCGGGAAAAACGAGCAGTACTTC.

This rearrangement joins TRBV6-1 to TRBJ2-7; possibly TRBD1 for D (5 bases). The V and J ends lost 1 base and 6 bases respectively, with 13 bases between them. This CDR3 has 14 residues. Per germline, CDR1 MNHNS and CDR2 SASEGT. CDR3 nucleotides: TGTGCCAGCAGTGAAGGTGGGGCAGCCCTCGAGCAGTACTTC. Protein sequence: CASSEGGAALEQYF.

V and J are TRBV5-1 and TRBJ2-3; 10 bases fit TRBD2. CDR1 is SGHRS, CDR2 YFSETQ, per germline. The CDR3 loop spans 15 amino acids. J gave up 4 bases and V 0 bases, and 2 bases lay outside the gene matches. The CDR3 coding sequence is TGCGCCAGCAGCTTGGAGCTAGCGGGAGCAGATACGCAGTATTTT. As protein: CASSLELAGADTQYF.

The chain uses TRBV6-1 and TRBJ2-6; D is undetermined. The CDR3 has 13 residues. Trimming took 6 bases from V and 2 from J, leaving 5 bases between them. In germline, CDR1 is MNHNS, CDR2 SASEGT. CDR3: CASRSAGANVLTF. CDR3 sequence (DNA): TGTGCCAGCAGGTCGGCTGGGGCCAACGTCCTGACTTTC.

This clone has just one count. CDR3 bases: TGTGCCAGCAGCTCAGCGGGAGTGCGGGTCAATGAGCAGTTCTTC. This sequence encodes CASSSAGVRVNEQFF. The chain couples TRBV7-8 to TRBJ2-1; 8 nucleotides align to TRBD2. Germline trimming cut 4 bases from V and 6 bases from J; bases unmatched to any gene: 8. This CDR3 has 15 amino acids. CDR1 and CDR2 from the germline V gene are SGHVS and FQNEAQ.

The chain is built from TRBV29-1 and TRBJ2-1; the match to TRBD2 covers 11 bases. CDR3 length: 14 residues. V gave up 2 bases and J gave up 9 bases; unmatched junction bases: 6. CDR1 is SQVTM, CDR2 ANQGSEA, per germline. The CDR3 spells CSVETSGSLSEQFF. The CDR3 DNA is TGCAGCGTTGAAACTAGCGGGAGTCTTAGTGAGCAGTTCTTC.